This section outlines one T cell receptor (beta chain) sequence together with its context. No antigen is known for it. Coverage ceases 3 residues before the CDR3 finishes, and the germline J gene fills in the end. This entry is derived from a study of T cells in women clearing cervical HPV infection. Study background: Case blood was drawn when the lesion was first found; control blood after infection became undetectable. For cases, blood was sampled a median approximately 150 days after lesion detection, interquartile range roughly 80 to 220 days.

Method: immunoSEQ multiplex PCR; TCRdb's copy keeps in-frame clones and lacks some. Recorded for this sample: tens of thousands of clones. Whole-study findings and limits: CIN3+ cases had significantly higher TCR richness than controls; evenness did not differ.

HPV was found by MY09/MY11 PCR and dot-blot genotyping. The ends lost 2 bases at V and 8 bases at J; junction bases unmatched: 3. The V gene's germline CDR1 is PRHDT and CDR2 FYEKMQ (reference sequence). This CDR3 has 13 residues. This TCR was recovered from a woman between 18 and 75 years old with a cervical HPV16 infection that either progressed to CIN3+ or cleared (not recorded which). What was sequenced was blood buffy coat. The rearrangement joins TRBV13 to TRBJ2-4; TRBD1 matches at 7 bases. CDR3 loop: CASSLKGADIQYF. CDR3 bases read: TGTGCCAGCAGCTTAAAGGGGGCGGACATT. Full variable domain (outside the CDR3, taken from reference TRBV13 and TRBJ2-4): AAGVIQSPRHLIKEKRETATLKCYPIPRHDTVYWYQQGPGQDPQFLISFYEKMQSDKGSIPDRFSAQQFSDYHSELNMSSLELGDSALYFCASSLKGADIQYFGAGTRLSVL.